This T cell receptor beta chain emerged from a study of CXCR3-negative and CXCR3-positive naive CD8 T cells. The CDR3 runs to 17 residues. Germline values: CDR1 SQVTM, CDR2 ANQGSEA. The authors gated naive CD8+ T cells as CD45RO-CCR7+CD27+CD95-. The authors made the TRB cDNA libraries by 5' RACE using UMI labels. TCRdb reprocessed the 5' RACE reads; each CDR3 protein has one entry and no DNA is given. The table for this sample gives approximately 24,000 distinct CDR3 sequences. General observations from the study: Unlike memory cells, which differed, naive CXCR3-negative and CXCR3-positive cells had similar TRBV-TRBJ usage. Whereas both naive subsets had comparably high diversity, memory CD8+ cells had much lower diversity. Comparison of naive cells showed more hydrophobic TRB CDR3s in CXCR3-positive than in CXCR3-negative naive cells.

A word on this clonotype: The antigen remains unidentified.

Sequenced material: naive CXCR3- CD8+ T cells from blood. Subset indicated: CD45RO-CCR7+CD27+CD95- naive CD8+ T cells lacking CXCR3 (TNR3-). The receptor was isolated from a human donor in good health. Some clones in this sample may be carry-over from other donors' samples. The gene calls are TRBV29-1 and TRBJ2-5; without DNA, the TCRdb call of TRBD1 cannot be checked. The CDR3 protein is CSVEDLRDRGRQETQYF.